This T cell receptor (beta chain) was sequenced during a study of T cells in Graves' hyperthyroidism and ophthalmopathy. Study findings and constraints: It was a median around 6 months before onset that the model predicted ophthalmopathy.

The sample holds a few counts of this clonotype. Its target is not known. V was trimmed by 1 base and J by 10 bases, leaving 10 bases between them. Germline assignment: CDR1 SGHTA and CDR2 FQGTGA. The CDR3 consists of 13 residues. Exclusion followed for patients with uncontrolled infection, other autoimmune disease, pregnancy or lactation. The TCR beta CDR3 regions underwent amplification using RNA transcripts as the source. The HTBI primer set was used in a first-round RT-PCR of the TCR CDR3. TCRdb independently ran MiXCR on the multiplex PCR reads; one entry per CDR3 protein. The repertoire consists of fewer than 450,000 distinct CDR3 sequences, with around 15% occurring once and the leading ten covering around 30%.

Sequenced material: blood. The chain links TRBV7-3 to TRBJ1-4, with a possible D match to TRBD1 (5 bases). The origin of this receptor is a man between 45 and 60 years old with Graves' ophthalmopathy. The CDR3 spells CASSLSTGGKLFF. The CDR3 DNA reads TGTGCCAGCAGCTTAAGCACCGGGGGAAAACTGTTTTTT.